Presented here are 7 T cell receptor beta chains from one specimen sequenced in a study of identical twins. TCRdb processed the 5' RACE reads anew with MiXCR; each CDR3 protein has one entry. The repertoire holds under 250,000 distinct CDR3 sequences, 9.5% to 15% seen once, with 4% to 5% in the top ten. These data are also associated with another study on yellow fever vaccine responses in identical twins.

Sequences were obtained from memory (CD45RO+) T cells sorted from blood. The receptors originated from a woman between 18 and 29 years old in good health.

The V and J genes are TRBV9 and TRBJ2-5; D uncertain. V dropped 1 base and J dropped 4 bases, with 11 bases sitting between them. This CDR3 has 14 amino acids. From germline, CDR1 is SGDLS and CDR2 YYNGEE. CDR3 sequence (DNA): TGTGCCAGCAGCGTATCGGGTGGGCGAGAGACCCAGTACTTC. Amino acid sequence: CASSVSGGRETQYF.

At least ten counts were recorded for this clonotype. The J gene is TRBJ1-4, the V gene TRBV28; perhaps TRBD1 as D (5 bases). Germline assignment: CDR1 MDHEN and CDR2 SYDVKM. The CDR3 spans 15 residues. Trimming cost V 8 bases and J 1 base, with 14 bases left between them. The CDR3 is CASRGRKGTNEKLFF. CDR3 sequence (DNA): TGTGCCAGCCGGGGGAGGAAAGGAACTAATGAAAAACTGTTTTTT.

The chain recombines TRBV25-1 with TRBJ2-2; D not resolved. The CDR3 sequence is 15 residues long. The V gene lost 4 bases and the J gene lost 8 bases, with 17 bases spanning the gap. Germline values: CDR1 MGHDK, CDR2 SYGVNS. This chain's CDR3 is CASSATLGGSGELFF. The CDR3, as DNA: TGTGCCAGCAGTGCCACCTTGGGCGGCTCTGGGGAGCTGTTTTTT.

This clonotype was detected only a few times. This chain links TRBV5-5 with TRBJ2-7, with D possibly TRBD1 on 5 matching bases. Germline V gene sequence: CDR1 SGHKS, CDR2 YYEKEE (reference sequence). Trimming shortened V by 0 bases and J by 6 bases, and 13 bases separated the two germline ends. This CDR3 has 14 amino acids. The CDR3 loop is CASSLAPQGLEQYF. CDR3 sequence (DNA): TGTGCCAGCAGCTTGGCCCCCCAGGGCCTCGAGCAGTACTTC.

This clonotype was seen a handful of times. The chain carries TRBV5-1 and TRBJ2-3; the D is unclear. The CDR3 has 12 amino acids. Trimming pared 7 bases from V and 2 bases from J, leaving 8 bases between. Germline CDR1 reads SGHRS; CDR2 reads YFSETQ. The CDR3 DNA follows: TGCGCCAGCGGCGACGACACAGATACGCAGTATTTT. It translates to CASGDDTDTQYF.

This clonotype was found many times. J is TRBJ2-5 and V is TRBV7-2; the D is unclear. The V gene lost 1 base and the J gene lost 2 bases, with 5 bases spanning the gap. CDR1 and CDR2 (germline): SGHTA, FQGNSA. The CDR3 consists of 13 residues. The CDR3 spells CASSLVTQETQYF. The CDR3 DNA is TGTGCCAGCAGCTTAGTGACGCAAGAGACCCAGTACTTC.

This clonotype was seen a single time. CDR3 loop: CAGKGTFF. DNA for the CDR3: TGTGCCGGAAAGGGGACTTTCTTT. V is TRBV19 and J is TRBJ1-1, with D possibly TRBD1 on 5 matching bases. V was clipped by 11 bases and J by 12 bases, with 10 bases between them. The germline gives CDR1 LNHDA, CDR2 SQIVND (reference sequence). The CDR3 extends over 8 amino acids.